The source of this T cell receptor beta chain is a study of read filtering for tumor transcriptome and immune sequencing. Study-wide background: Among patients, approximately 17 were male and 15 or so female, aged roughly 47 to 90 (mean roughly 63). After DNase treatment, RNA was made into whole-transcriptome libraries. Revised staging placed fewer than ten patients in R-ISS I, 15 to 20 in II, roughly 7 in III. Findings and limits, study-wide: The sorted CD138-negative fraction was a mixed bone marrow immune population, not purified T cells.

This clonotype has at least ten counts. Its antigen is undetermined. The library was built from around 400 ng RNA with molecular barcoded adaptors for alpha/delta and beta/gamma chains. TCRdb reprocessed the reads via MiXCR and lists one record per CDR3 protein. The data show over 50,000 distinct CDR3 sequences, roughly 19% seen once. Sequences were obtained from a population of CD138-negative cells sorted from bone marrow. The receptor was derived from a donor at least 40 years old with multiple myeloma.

CDR3 nucleotides: TGTGCCTGGGCTTCGGGAGGTAGGGTGAATGAGCAGTTCTTC. This codes for CAWASGGRVNEQFF. The V and J genes are TRBV30 and TRBJ2-1; 7 bases are shared with TRBD2. The CDR3 is 14 amino acids. Germline values: CDR1 GTSNPN, CDR2 SVGIG (reference sequence). Trimming removed 5 bases from V and 7 bases from J; junction bases left unmatched: 11.